Included here is one T cell receptor (beta chain) sequence, with context. Its matching antigen is unknown. PCR amplification relied on 60 Vbeta primers (plus 13 Jbeta primers). The assay was immunoSEQ multiplex PCR, and TCRdb's table has in-frame clones only and misses some. The table has 200,000 to 250,000 clones, approximately 80% seen once. The data stem from a study of cytomegalovirus exposure and HLA in healthy donors. About the study: Of several hundred genotyped donors, roughly 76% grouped in the Caucasian-associated ancestry cluster. Findings and limits, study-wide: A link between a missense DCLRE1C variant and TCR beta V- and J-gene trimming emerged from a later analysis.

CDR1 and CDR2 (germline): LNHDA, SQIVND (reference sequence). Trimming took off 11 bases at V and 8 bases at J, with 15 bases between the two ends. The CDR3 sequence is 11 residues long. The V call is TRBV19, the J call TRBJ1-2; a weak D match, TRBD1 (6 bases). The specimen was PBMCs. The clonotype comes from a girl aged 2 to 10 in good health and CMV-seronegative. The CDR3 region is CASGAGSGYTF. The CDR3 DNA reads TGTGCCTCAGGGGCAGGGAGCGGCTACACCTTC.